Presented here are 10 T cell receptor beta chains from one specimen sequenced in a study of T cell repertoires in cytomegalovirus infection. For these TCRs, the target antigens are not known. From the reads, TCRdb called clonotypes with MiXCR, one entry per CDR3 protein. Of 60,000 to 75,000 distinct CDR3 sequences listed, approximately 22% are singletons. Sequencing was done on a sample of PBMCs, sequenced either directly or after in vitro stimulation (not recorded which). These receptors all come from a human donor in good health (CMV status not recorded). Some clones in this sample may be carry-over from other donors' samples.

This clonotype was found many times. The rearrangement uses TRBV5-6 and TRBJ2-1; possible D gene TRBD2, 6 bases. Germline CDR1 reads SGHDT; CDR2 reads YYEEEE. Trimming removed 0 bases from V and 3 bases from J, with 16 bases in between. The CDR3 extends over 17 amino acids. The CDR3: CASSLASSEELYNEQFF. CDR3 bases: TGTGCCAGCAGCTTGGCCTCTAGCGAGGAACTCTACAATGAGCAGTTCTTC.

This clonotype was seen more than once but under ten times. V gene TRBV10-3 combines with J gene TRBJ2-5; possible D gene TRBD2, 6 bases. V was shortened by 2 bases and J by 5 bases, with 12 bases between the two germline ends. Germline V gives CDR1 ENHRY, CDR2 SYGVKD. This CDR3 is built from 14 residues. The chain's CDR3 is CAISEPTGGETQYF. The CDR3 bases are TGTGCCATCAGTGAGCCCACTGGGGGGGAGACCCAGTACTTC.

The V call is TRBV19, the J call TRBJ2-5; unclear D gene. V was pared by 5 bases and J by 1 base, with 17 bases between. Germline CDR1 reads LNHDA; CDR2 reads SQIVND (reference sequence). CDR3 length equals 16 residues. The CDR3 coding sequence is TGTGCCAGTAGTGCAAGAATCTTGGGTTCCCAAGAGACCCAGTACTTC. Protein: CASSARILGSQETQYF. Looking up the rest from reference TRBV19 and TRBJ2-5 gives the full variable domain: DGGITQSPKYLFRKEGQNVTLSCEQNLNHDAMYWYRQDPGQGLRLIYYSQIVNDFQKGDIAEGYSVSREKKESFPLTVTSAQKNPTAFYLCASSARILGSQETQYFGPGTRLLVL.

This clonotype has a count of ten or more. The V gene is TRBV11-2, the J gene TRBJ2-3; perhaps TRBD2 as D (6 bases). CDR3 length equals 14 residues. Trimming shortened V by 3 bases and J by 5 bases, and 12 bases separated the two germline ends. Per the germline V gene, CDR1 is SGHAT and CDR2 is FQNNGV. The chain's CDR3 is CASSLGLLIDTQYF. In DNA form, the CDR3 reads TGTGCCAGCAGCTTGGGACTCCTCATAGATACGCAGTATTTT.

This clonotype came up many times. The CDR3 is CASSLAQLGPDTQYF. The DNA for the CDR3 is TGTGCCAGCAGCTTAGCGCAGCTGGGCCCAGATACGCAGTATTTT. The rearrangement links TRBV7-2 to TRBJ2-3; no firm D call. The length of the CDR3 is 15 residues. Trimming cost V 0 bases and J 4 bases, with 11 bases left between them. Per germline, CDR1 SGHTA and CDR2 FQGNSA.

The CDR3 nucleotides are TGTGCCAGCAGCTCAGGACTAGTCAATGAGCAGTTCTTC. Its translation is CASSSGLVNEQFF. This chain links TRBV7-9 with TRBJ2-1; 7 bases agree with TRBD2. The CDR3 runs 13 residues. The junction had 3 bases not matched to a gene; V was cut back by 4 bases and J by 6 bases. In germline, CDR1 is SEHNR, CDR2 FQNEAQ (reference sequence).

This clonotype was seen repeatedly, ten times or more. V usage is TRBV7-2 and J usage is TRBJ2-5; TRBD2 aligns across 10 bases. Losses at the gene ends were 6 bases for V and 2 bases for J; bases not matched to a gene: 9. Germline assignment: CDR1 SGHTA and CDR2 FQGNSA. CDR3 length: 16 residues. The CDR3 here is CASSTIGTSVQETQYF. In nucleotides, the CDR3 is TGTGCCAGCAGTACCATAGGGACTAGCGTTCAAGAGACCCAGTACTTC. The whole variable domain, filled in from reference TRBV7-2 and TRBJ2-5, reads GAGVSQSPSNKVTEKGKDVELRCDPISGHTALYWYRQSLGQGLEFLIYFQGNSAPDKSGLPSDRFSAERTGGSVSTLTIQRTQQEDSAVYLCASSTIGTSVQETQYFGPGTRLLVL.

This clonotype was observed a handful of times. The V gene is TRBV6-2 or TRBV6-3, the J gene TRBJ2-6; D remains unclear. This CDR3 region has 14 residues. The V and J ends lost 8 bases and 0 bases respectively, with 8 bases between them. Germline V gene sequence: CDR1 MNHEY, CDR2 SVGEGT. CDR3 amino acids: CASVRRSGANVLTF. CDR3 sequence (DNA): TGTGCCAGCGTCCGACGCTCTGGGGCCAACGTCCTGACTTTC.

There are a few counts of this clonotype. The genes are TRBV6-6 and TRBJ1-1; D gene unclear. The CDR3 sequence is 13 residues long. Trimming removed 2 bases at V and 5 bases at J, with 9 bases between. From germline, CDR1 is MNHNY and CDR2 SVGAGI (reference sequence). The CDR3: CASSYTPGTEAFF. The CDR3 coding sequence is TGTGCCAGCAGTTACACTCCGGGAACTGAAGCTTTCTTT.

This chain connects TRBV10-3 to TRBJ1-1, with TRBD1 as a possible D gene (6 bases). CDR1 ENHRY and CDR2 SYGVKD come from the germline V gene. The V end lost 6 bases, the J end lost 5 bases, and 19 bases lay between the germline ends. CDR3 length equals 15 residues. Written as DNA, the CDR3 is TGTGCCATCAGAGAAAGCGAGGGGGGGCAGACTGAAGCTTTCTTT. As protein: CAIRESEGGQTEAFF.